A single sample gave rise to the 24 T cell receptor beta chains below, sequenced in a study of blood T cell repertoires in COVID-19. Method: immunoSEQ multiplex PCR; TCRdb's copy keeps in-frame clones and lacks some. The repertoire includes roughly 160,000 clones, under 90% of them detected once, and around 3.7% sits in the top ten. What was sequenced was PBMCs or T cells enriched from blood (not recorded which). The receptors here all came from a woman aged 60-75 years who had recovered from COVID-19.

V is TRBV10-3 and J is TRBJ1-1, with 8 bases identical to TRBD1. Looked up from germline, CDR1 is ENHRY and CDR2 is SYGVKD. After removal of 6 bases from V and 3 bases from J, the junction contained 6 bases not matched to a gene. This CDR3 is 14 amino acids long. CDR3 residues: CAISGGQDYTEAFF. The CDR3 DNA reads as TGTGCCATCAGCGGGGGACAGGACTACACTGAAGCTTTCTTT.

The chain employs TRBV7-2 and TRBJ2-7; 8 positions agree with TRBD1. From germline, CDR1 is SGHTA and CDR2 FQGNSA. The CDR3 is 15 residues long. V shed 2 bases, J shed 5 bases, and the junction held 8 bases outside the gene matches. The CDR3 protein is CASSLQQGEVDEQYF. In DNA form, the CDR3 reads TGTGCCAGCAGCTTACAACAGGGGGAAGTCGACGAGCAGTACTTC. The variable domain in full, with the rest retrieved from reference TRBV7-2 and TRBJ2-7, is GAGVSQSPSNKVTEKGKDVELRCDPISGHTALYWYRQSLGQGLEFLIYFQGNSAPDKSGLPSDRFSAERTGGSVSTLTIQRTQQEDSAVYLCASSLQQGEVDEQYFGPGTRLTVT.

The CDR3 sequence is CASQSVFKNEQFF. The CDR3, as DNA: TGTGCCAGCCAGTCCGTATTCAAGAATGAGCAGTTCTTC. The chain recombines TRBV2 with TRBJ2-1; no definite D call. Germline V CDR1 and CDR2: SNHLY, FYNNEI. Trimming cost V 8 bases and J 7 bases, with 15 bases left between them. The CDR3 covers 13 residues.

The CDR3 here is CASSLGDHGGTNQPQHF. Here the CDR3 DNA reads TGTGCCAGCAGCTTGGGTGATCACGGGGGTACCAATCAGCCCCAGCATTTT. The J gene is TRBJ1-5, the V gene TRBV5-8; a weak D match, TRBD1 (5 bases). The germline CDR1 and CDR2 sequences are SGHTS and YDEGEE. This CDR3 contains 17 residues. V was shortened by 0 bases and J by 3 bases, with 16 bases between the two germline ends.

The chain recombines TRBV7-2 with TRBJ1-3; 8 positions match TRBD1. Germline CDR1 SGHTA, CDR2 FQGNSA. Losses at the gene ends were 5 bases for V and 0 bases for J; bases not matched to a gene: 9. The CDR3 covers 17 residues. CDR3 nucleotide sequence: TGTGCCAGCAGCCCCGGACAGGGTCCAAGCTCTGGAAACACCATATATTTT. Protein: CASSPGQGPSSGNTIYF.

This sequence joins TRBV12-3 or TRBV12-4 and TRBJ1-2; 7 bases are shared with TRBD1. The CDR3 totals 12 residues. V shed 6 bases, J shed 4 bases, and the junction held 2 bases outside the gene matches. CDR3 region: CASSDRAYGYTF. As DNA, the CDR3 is TGTGCCAGCAGCGACAGGGCCTATGGCTACACCTTC.

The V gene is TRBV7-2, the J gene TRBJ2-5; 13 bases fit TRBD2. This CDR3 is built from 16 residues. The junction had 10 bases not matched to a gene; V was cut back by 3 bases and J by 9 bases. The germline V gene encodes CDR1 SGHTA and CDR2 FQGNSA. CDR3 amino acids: CASSLGGLAGPRAQYF. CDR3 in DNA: TGTGCCAGCAGCTTGGGGGGACTAGCGGGGCCTAGGGCCCAGTACTTC.

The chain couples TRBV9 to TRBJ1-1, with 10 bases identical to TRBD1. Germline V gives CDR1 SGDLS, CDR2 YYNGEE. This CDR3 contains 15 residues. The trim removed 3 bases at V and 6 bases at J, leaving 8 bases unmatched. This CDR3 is CASSARQGASAEAFF. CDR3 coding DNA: TGTGCCAGCAGCGCCCGACAGGGGGCAAGCGCTGAAGCTTTCTTT.

The DNA for the CDR3 is TGTGCCAGTAGTATCGCCGGAGGGTCGTCCTCCTACGAGCAGTACTTC. Translating gives CASSIAGGSSSYEQYF. The chain recombines TRBV19 with TRBJ2-7; D might be TRBD2 (6 bases). Germline V CDR1 and CDR2: LNHDA, SQIVND (reference sequence). The CDR3 consists of 16 residues. Trimming removed 3 bases at V and 0 bases at J, with 15 bases between.

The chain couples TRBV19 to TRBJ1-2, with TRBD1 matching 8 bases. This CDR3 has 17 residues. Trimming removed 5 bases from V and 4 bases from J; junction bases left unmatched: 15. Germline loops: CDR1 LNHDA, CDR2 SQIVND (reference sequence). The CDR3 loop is CASSSRDRPSSGYGYTF. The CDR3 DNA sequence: TGTGCCAGTAGTTCCCGGGACAGGCCTTCTTCCGGCTATGGCTACACCTTC.

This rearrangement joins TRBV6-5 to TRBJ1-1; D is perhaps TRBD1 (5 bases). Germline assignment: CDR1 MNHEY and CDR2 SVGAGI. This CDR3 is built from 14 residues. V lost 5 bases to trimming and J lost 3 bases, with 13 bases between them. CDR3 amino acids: CASSLSGGDTEAFF. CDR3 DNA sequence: TGTGCCAGCAGTCTGTCTGGGGGGGACACTGAAGCTTTCTTT.

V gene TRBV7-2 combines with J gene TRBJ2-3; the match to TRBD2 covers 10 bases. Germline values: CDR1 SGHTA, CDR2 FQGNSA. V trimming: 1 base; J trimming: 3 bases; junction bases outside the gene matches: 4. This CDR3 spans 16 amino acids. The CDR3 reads CASSLGPSGGTDTQYF. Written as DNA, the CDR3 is TGTGCCAGCAGCTTAGGGCCTAGCGGGGGAACAGATACGCAGTATTTT.

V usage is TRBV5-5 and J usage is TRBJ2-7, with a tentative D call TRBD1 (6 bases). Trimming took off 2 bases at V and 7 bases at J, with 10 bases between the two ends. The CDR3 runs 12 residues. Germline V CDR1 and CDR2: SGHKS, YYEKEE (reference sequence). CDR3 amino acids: CASSLTGWEQYF. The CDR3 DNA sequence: TGTGCCAGCAGCTTAACAGGGTGGGAGCAGTACTTC.

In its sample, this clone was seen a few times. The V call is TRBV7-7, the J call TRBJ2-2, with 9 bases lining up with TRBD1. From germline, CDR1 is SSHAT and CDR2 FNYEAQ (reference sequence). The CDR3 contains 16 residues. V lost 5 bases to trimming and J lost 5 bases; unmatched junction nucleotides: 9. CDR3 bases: TGTGCCAGCAGCCATAGTACGGGACAGGGAACCGGGGAGCTGTTTTTT. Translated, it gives CASSHSTGQGTGELFF.

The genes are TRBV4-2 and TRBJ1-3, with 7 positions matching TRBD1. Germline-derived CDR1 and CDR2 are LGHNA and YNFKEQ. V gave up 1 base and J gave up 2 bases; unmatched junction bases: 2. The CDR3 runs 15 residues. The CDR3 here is CASSQGQGAGNTIYF. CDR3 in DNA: TGTGCCAGCAGCCAAGGACAGGGCGCTGGAAACACCATATATTTT.

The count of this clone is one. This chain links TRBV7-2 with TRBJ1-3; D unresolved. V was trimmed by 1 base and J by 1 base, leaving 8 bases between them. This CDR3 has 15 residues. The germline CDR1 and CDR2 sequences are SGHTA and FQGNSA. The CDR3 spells CASSLGGVSGNTIYF. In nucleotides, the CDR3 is TGTGCCAGCAGCTTAGGCGGGGTATCTGGAAACACCATATATTTT.

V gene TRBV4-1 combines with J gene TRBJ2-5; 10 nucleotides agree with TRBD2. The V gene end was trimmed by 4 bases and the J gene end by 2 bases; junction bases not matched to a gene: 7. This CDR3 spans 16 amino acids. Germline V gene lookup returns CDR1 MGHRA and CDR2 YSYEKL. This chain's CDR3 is CASSLTGTSVQETQYF. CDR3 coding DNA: TGCGCCAGCAGCCTTACCGGGACTAGCGTTCAAGAGACCCAGTACTTC.

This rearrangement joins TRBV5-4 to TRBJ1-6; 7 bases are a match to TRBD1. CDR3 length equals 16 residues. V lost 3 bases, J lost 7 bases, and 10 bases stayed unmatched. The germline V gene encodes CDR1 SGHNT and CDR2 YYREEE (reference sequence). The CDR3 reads CASSSQGVGENSPLHF. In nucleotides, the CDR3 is TGTGCCAGCAGCTCTCAGGGGGTCGGGGAAAATTCACCCCTCCACTTT.

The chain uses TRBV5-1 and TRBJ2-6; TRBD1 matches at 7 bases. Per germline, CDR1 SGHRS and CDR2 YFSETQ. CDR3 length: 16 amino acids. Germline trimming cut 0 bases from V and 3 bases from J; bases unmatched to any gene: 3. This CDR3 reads CASSLEGALGANVLTF. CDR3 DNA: TGCGCCAGCAGCTTGGAGGGGGCGCTTGGGGCCAACGTCCTGACTTTC. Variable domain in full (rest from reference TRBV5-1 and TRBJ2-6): KAGVTQTPRYLIKTRGQQVTLSCSPISGHRSVSWYQQTPGQGLQFLFEYFSETQRNKGNFPGRFSGRQFSNSRSEMNVSTLELGDSALYLCASSLEGALGANVLTFGAGSRLTVL.

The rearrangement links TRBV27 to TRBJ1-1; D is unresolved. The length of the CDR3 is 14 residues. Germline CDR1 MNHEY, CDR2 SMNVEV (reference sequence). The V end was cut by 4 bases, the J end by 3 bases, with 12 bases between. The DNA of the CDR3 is TGTGCCAGCAGTTCCCTCTTCCGGGACACTGAAGCTTTCTTT. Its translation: CASSSLFRDTEAFF.

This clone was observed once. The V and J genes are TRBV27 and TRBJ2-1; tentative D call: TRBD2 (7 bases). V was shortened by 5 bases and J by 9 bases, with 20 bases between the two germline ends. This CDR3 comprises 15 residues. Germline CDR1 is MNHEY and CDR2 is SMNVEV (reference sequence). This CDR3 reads CASSPIGGGPPEQFF. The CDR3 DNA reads TGTGCCAGCAGTCCAATAGGGGGGGGGCCCCCTGAGCAGTTCTTC.

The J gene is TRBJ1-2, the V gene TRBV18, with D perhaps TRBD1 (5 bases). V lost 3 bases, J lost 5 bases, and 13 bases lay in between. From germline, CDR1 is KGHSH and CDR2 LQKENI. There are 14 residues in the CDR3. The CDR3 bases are TGTGCCAGCTCACCGCCGGGGGACTCTTATGGCTACACCTTC. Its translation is CASSPPGDSYGYTF.

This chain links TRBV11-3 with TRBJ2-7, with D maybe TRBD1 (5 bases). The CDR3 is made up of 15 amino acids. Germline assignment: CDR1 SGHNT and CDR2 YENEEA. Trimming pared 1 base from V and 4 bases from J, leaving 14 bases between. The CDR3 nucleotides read TGTGCCAGCAGCTTAGGGAAGACAGCCTCTTACGAGCAGTACTTC. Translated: CASSLGKTASYEQYF.

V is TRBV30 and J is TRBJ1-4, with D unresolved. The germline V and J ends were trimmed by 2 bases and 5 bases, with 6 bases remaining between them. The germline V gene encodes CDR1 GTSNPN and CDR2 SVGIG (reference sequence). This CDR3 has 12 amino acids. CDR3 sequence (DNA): TGTGCCTGGAGTCGCAGGAATGAAAAACTGTTTTTT. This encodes CAWSRRNEKLFF.